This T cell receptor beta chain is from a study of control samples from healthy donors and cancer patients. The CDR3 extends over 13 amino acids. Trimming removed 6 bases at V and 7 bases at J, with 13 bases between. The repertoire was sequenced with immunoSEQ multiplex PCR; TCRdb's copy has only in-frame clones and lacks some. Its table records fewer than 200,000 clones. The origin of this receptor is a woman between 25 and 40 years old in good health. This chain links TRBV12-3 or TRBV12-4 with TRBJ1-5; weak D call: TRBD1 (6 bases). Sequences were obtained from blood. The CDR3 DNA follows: TGTGCCAGCAGCCCCGGGGGCTTCCAGCCCCAGCATTTT. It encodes CASSPGGFQPQHF.